These T cell receptor beta chains were read from a single sample in a study of blood T cell repertoires in COVID-19. The assay was immunoSEQ multiplex PCR, and TCRdb's table has in-frame clones only and misses some. The sample holds about 8,400 clones, 86% seen once. The sample was peripheral blood. The receptor source for this set is a man in his 60s with acute or convalescent COVID-19. Each CDR3 is given with its conserved first and last residue. The order of the fields is J gene, V gene, clone size, D gene, CDR3 protein, CDR3 DNA. D genes are given only for firm matches. Rows may omit the clone size; those that give it use once, few, many or a size class.

J: TRBJ1-2; V: TRBV29-1; size: NA; D: TRBD1; CDR3: CSARTGEGYYGYTF; DNA: TGCAGCGCCCGGACAGGGGAAGGATACTATGGCTACACCTTC
J: TRBJ2-5; V: TRBV25-1; size: NA; D: NA; CDR3: CASKISGPGAQYF; DNA: TGTGCCAGCAAGATTAGCGGACCGGGGGCCCAGTACTTC
J: TRBJ2-3; V: TRBV5-4; size: NA; D: TRBD1; CDR3: CASRDRGRTDTQYF; DNA: TGTGCCAGCCGGGACAGGGGACGCACAGATACGCAGTATTTT
J: TRBJ2-2; V: TRBV19; size: NA; D: NA; CDR3: CASSIPRGNTGELFF; DNA: TGTGCCAGTAGTATCCCCAGGGGGAACACCGGGGAGCTGTTTTTT
J: TRBJ2-4; V: TRBV5-6; size: NA; D: TRBD2; CDR3: CASSSGTRGGIQYF; DNA: TGTGCCAGCAGCTCCGGGACTAGAGGAGGCATTCAGTACTTC
J: TRBJ1-6; V: TRBV5-1; size: NA; D: NA; CDR3: CASSRGQYSSNSPLHF; DNA: TGCGCCAGCAGCAGAGGACAGTACTCTTCGAATTCACCCCTCCACTTT
J: TRBJ1-4; V: TRBV5-1; size: NA; D: TRBD1; CDR3: CASSRVQGAGEKLFF; DNA: TGCGCCAGCAGCCGCGTCCAGGGGGCCGGTGAAAAACTGTTTTTT
J: TRBJ2-1; V: TRBV4-3; size: NA; D: TRBD2; CDR3: CASSQAKSGGYNEQFF; DNA: TGCGCCAGCAGCCAAGCCAAGAGCGGGGGGTACAATGAGCAGTTCTTC
J: TRBJ1-1; V: TRBV2; size: few; D: NA; CDR3: CASNAGGPYTEAFF; DNA: TGTGCCAGCAACGCGGGGGGGCCATACACTGAAGCTTTCTTT
J: TRBJ2-5; V: TRBV7-2; size: once; D: NA; CDR3: CASSNGVEETQYF; DNA: TGTGCCAGCAGCAACGGGGTAGAGGAGACCCAGTACTTC
J: TRBJ1-4; V: TRBV19; size: NA; D: TRBD1; CDR3: CASSIRTGLNEKLFF; DNA: TGTGCCAGTAGTATCCGGACAGGGTTGAATGAAAAACTGTTTTTT
J: TRBJ1-1; V: TRBV7-3; size: once; D: NA; CDR3: CASKMTGNTEAFF; DNA: TGTGCCAGCAAGATGACAGGGAACACTGAAGCTTTCTTT
J: TRBJ2-7; V: TRBV7-2; size: once; D: NA; CDR3: CASSLSVQGGEQYF; DNA: TGTGCCAGCAGCTTAAGTGTCCAGGGAGGCGAGCAGTACTTC
J: TRBJ2-3; V: TRBV18; size: NA; D: TRBD2; CDR3: CASSPPVGTSGENTQYF; DNA: TGTGCCAGCTCACCACCGGTCGGGACTAGCGGCGAGAATACGCAGTATTTT
J: TRBJ2-4; V: TRBV2; size: NA; D: NA; CDR3: CASSNLARDIQYF; DNA: TGTGCCAGCAGTAATTTAGCGAGGGACATTCAGTACTTC
J: TRBJ2-1; V: TRBV7-8; size: NA; D: NA; CDR3: CASSLSGRRQFF; DNA: TGTGCCAGCAGCTTAAGTGGGCGAAGGCAGTTCTTC
J: TRBJ1-1; V: TRBV2; size: NA; D: NA; CDR3: CASSTSFPGTEAFF; DNA: TGTGCCAGCAGCACGTCGTTCCCGGGGACTGAAGCTTTCTTT
J: TRBJ2-1; V: TRBV5-1; size: NA; D: TRBD1; CDR3: CASSRDRDPNEQFF; DNA: TGCGCCAGCAGCCGGGACAGGGATCCCAATGAGCAGTTCTTC